Listed here are 24 T cell receptor beta chains from one sample, sequenced in a study of T cells after yellow fever vaccination. TCRdb re-analysed the 5' RACE reads in MiXCR, keeping a single row per CDR3 protein. The table records 350,000 or so distinct CDR3 sequences, less than 9.5% of them present only once. The sample here was PBMCs, taken roughly seven weeks after the first yellow fever vaccination. These receptors all stem from a man in his late teens or twenties who received the YFV17D yellow fever vaccine.

The chain couples TRBV5-1 to TRBJ2-7, with D perhaps TRBD1 (5 bases). CDR1 is SGHRS and CDR2 is YFSETQ in the germline V gene. The CDR3 consists of 13 residues. V dropped 0 bases and J dropped 6 bases, with 10 bases sitting between them. The CDR3 here is CASSLGGASEQYV. The CDR3 nucleotides read TGCGCCAGCAGCTTGGGGGGCGCCTCCGAGCAGTACGTC.

The chain has TRBV7-2 and TRBJ2-5; the match to TRBD2 covers 8 bases. CDR3 size: 15 residues. V trimming: 1 base; J trimming: 5 bases; junction bases outside the gene matches: 6. Germline V gives CDR1 SGHTA, CDR2 FQGNSA. The CDR3 sequence is CASSLGGLVRETQYF. DNA for the CDR3: TGTGCCAGCAGCTTAGGGGGACTAGTGCGGGAGACCCAGTACTTC.

CDR3 in amino acids: CASSLDGGGLDEQFF. CDR3 sequence (DNA): TGTGCCAGCAGCTTAGATGGGGGGGGGCTGGATGAGCAGTTCTTC. This chain links TRBV7-9 with TRBJ2-1, with a possible D match to TRBD2 (7 bases). Trimming took off 1 base at V and 8 bases at J, with 15 bases between the two ends. This CDR3 comprises 15 residues. Germline-derived CDR1 and CDR2 are SEHNR and FQNEAQ (reference sequence).

The chain employs TRBV24-1 and TRBJ2-2; 8 bases align to TRBD1. Germline-derived CDR1 and CDR2 are KGHDR and SFDVKD. V trimming: 0 bases; J trimming: 6 bases; junction bases outside the gene matches: 5. There are 16 residues in the CDR3. CDR3 residues: CATSDLGQGASGELFF. CDR3 coding DNA: TGTGCCACCAGTGATTTGGGTCAGGGGGCGTCCGGGGAGCTGTTTTTT.

The chain is built from TRBV19 and TRBJ1-5; D is unresolved. Germline-derived CDR1 and CDR2 are LNHDA and SQIVND (reference sequence). V lost 3 bases to trimming and J lost 1 base, with 7 bases between them. The CDR3 contains 14 residues. The CDR3 loop is CASSISRSNQPQHF. The CDR3 DNA follows: TGTGCCAGTAGTATTTCCCGGAGCAATCAGCCCCAGCATTTT.

CDR3 sequence: CAISVSGVQETQYF. CDR3 sequence (DNA): TGTGCCATCAGTGTATCGGGGGTTCAAGAGACCCAGTACTTC. V usage is TRBV10-3 and J usage is TRBJ2-5, with a weak D call TRBD2 (6 bases). Trimming cost V 4 bases and J 2 bases, with 11 bases left between them. CDR1 ENHRY and CDR2 SYGVKD come from the germline V gene. The CDR3 spans 14 residues.

The sample holds a few counts of this clonotype. J is TRBJ2-7 and V is TRBV6-1, with D perhaps TRBD1 or TRBD2 (5 bases each). This CDR3 is built from 15 residues. V shed 4 bases and J shed 3 bases, with 16 bases lying between them. Per the germline V gene, CDR1 is MNHNS and CDR2 is SASEGT. The CDR3 protein is CASSARAGGNYEQYV. In DNA form, the CDR3 reads TGTGCCAGCAGTGCCAGGGCAGGAGGAAACTACGAGCAGTACGTC.

This clonotype was found a few times. The gene calls are TRBV2 and TRBJ2-7; 11 positions match TRBD2. V shed 5 bases, J shed 0 bases, and the junction held 6 bases outside the gene matches. CDR1 and CDR2 from the germline V gene are SNHLY and FYNNEI. CDR3 length: 16 residues. The CDR3 loop reads CASSSSGGRSSYEQYF. In DNA form, the CDR3 reads TGTGCCAGCAGTTCTAGCGGGGGGCGGAGCTCCTACGAGCAGTACTTC.

This clonotype was picked up a small number of times. V is TRBV4-2 and J is TRBJ1-6, with D perhaps matching TRBD1 (5 bases). V lost 2 bases to trimming and J lost 7 bases, with 18 bases between them. Germline-derived CDR1 and CDR2 are LGHNA and YNFKEQ. This CDR3 has 17 amino acids. For the CDR3, the DNA is TGTGCCAGCAGCCAAAGGAGAGCAGGGTTGATAAATTCACCCCTCCACTTT. This codes for CASSQRRAGLINSPLHF.

This clonotype was detected a few times. The gene calls are TRBV6-2 or TRBV6-3 and TRBJ2-7, with 8 bases aligning to TRBD1. The CDR3 consists of 13 residues. The germline gives CDR1 MNHEY, CDR2 SVGEGT. V lost 8 bases, J lost 3 bases, and 6 bases stayed unmatched. CDR3 in amino acids: CASADRANYEQYF. CDR3 sequence (DNA): TGTGCCAGCGCGGACAGGGCGAACTACGAGCAGTACTTC.

The CDR3 sequence is CAISENRGMNTEAFF. CDR3 bases: TGTGCCATCAGTGAGAACAGGGGGATGAACACTGAAGCTTTCTTT. The rearrangement uses TRBV10-3 and TRBJ1-1, with TRBD1 identical over 8 bases. Trimming took 2 bases from V and 0 from J; bases not matched to a gene: 2. From germline, CDR1 is ENHRY and CDR2 SYGVKD. The CDR3 loop spans 15 amino acids.

This clonotype appeared a few times. The chain recombines TRBV6-2 or TRBV6-3 with TRBJ1-1; D is perhaps TRBD1 (5 bases). Germline CDR1 reads MNHEY; CDR2 reads SVGEGT. CDR3 length: 13 residues. The V gene lost 6 bases and the J gene lost 1 base, with 9 bases spanning the gap. The CDR3 sequence: CASRLDRNTEAFF. The CDR3 DNA reads as TGTGCCAGCAGACTCGACAGGAACACTGAAGCTTTCTTT.

A few counts support this clonotype. The chain combines TRBV15 with TRBJ2-1; tentatively, D is TRBD2 (5 bases). This CDR3 is 13 amino acids long. Germline loops: CDR1 LNHNV, CDR2 YYDKDF (reference sequence). Deletions cut 8 bases from V and 8 bases from J, with 16 bases between. The DNA for the CDR3 is TGTGCCACCTGTCGAGGAGGCCCCGATGAGCAGTTCTTC. Its protein product is CATCRGGPDEQFF.

The chain uses TRBV11-2 and TRBJ1-1; tentative D call: TRBD1 (5 bases). Per the germline V gene, CDR1 is SGHAT and CDR2 is FQNNGV. Trimming stripped 2 bases from V and 5 bases from J, with 24 bases between. CDR3 length: 18 amino acids. The CDR3 sequence: CASSLSVMSGRSRTEAFF. Written as DNA, the CDR3 is TGTGCCAGCAGCTTATCCGTCATGTCAGGGAGGTCGCGGACTGAAGCTTTCTTT.

This chain uses TRBV7-2 with TRBJ2-5, with no clear D. Germline V gene data show CDR1 as SGHTA and CDR2 as FQGNSA. V gave up 6 bases and J gave up 2 bases, with 13 bases separating them. The CDR3 runs 14 residues. The CDR3 nucleotides are TGTGCCAGCAGGAAGGGTTTTTATCAAGAGACCCAGTACTTC. As protein: CASRKGFYQETQYF.

The chain carries TRBV30 and TRBJ2-1, with TRBD2 identical over 15 bases. CDR1 and CDR2 from the germline V gene are GTSNPN and SVGIG (reference sequence). The CDR3 loop spans 15 amino acids. V shed 3 bases and J 10 bases; nucleotides not matched to a gene: 7. The CDR3 nucleotides are TGTGCCTGGAGGCAACCCGGGACTAGCGGGGGGGAGCAGTTCTTC. Translated, it gives CAWRQPGTSGGEQFF.

This clonotype was seen only a few times. The rearrangement links TRBV5-1 to TRBJ2-6, with a tentative D call TRBD2 (5 bases). Germline-derived CDR1 and CDR2 are SGHRS and YFSETQ. This CDR3 contains 17 residues. V lost 0 bases and J 0 bases, leaving 10 bases between the germline ends. CDR3 sequence (DNA): TGCGCCAGCAGCTTGGTTACGGGGATCTCTGGGGCCAACGTCCTGACTTTC. Translation: CASSLVTGISGANVLTF. Variable domain in full (rest from reference TRBV5-1 and TRBJ2-6): KAGVTQTPRYLIKTRGQQVTLSCSPISGHRSVSWYQQTPGQGLQFLFEYFSETQRNKGNFPGRFSGRQFSNSRSEMNVSTLELGDSALYLCASSLVTGISGANVLTFGAGSRLTVL.

This clonotype has a handful of counts. The chain couples TRBV5-1 to TRBJ2-3; 8 bases match TRBD1. Germline V CDR1 and CDR2: SGHRS, YFSETQ. J gave up 1 base and V 3 bases, and 1 base lay outside the gene matches. This CDR3 has 14 amino acids. CDR3 region: CASSWDRRTDTQYF. In DNA, the CDR3 is TGCGCCAGCAGCTGGGACAGGCGCACAGATACGCAGTATTTT.

The chain links TRBV12-3 or TRBV12-4 to TRBJ1-5; no reliable D call. The CDR3 is 12 amino acids. Deletions cut 2 bases from V and 6 bases from J, with 5 bases between. This chain's CDR3 is CASSLHTQPQHF. CDR3 nucleotides: TGTGCCAGCAGTTTACACACTCAGCCCCAGCATTTT.

The chain joins TRBV7-6 to TRBJ1-1; D unresolved. CDR1 is SGHVS and CDR2 is FNYEAQ in the germline V gene. V was trimmed by 5 bases and J by 4 bases, leaving 14 bases between them. The CDR3 has 14 amino acids. CDR3 bases: TGTGCCAGCAGCCCGGACGATCCGGGCACTGAAGCTTTCTTT. Translation gives CASSPDDPGTEAFF.

The table lists this clonotype with many counts. The rearrangement joins TRBV20-1 to TRBJ1-2, with 7 bases identical to TRBD1. J was trimmed by 4 bases and V by 6 bases; bases with no gene match: 11. Germline V gene data show CDR1 as DFQATT and CDR2 as SNEGSKA (reference sequence). The CDR3 is 14 amino acids. The CDR3 spells CSAPTFDRAYGYTF. The CDR3 DNA reads TGCAGTGCACCGACCTTTGACAGGGCCTATGGCTACACCTTC.

This clonotype occurred a few times. This sequence joins TRBV10-3 and TRBJ1-5; maybe TRBD1 (5 bases). V lost 4 bases to trimming and J lost 0 bases, with 22 bases between them. Germline V gives CDR1 ENHRY, CDR2 SYGVKD. CDR3 size: 19 residues. CDR3 residues: CAISATLAGDKGSNQPQHF. The CDR3 DNA is TGTGCCATCAGTGCCACCTTAGCGGGGGATAAAGGTAGCAATCAGCCCCAGCATTTT.

This clonotype was picked up a small number of times. This sequence joins TRBV12-3 or TRBV12-4 and TRBJ1-3, with 10 bases identical to TRBD1. The CDR3 totals 16 residues. V lost 6 bases and J lost 4; bases outside the gene matches: 9. CDR3: CASSPGTGVRGNTIYF. CDR3 nucleotide sequence: TGTGCCAGCAGCCCCGGGACAGGGGTTCGGGGAAACACCATATATTTT.

CDR3 nucleotides: TGCAGTGCTAGACCACAGGGGGCGTTAAACATTCAGTACTTC. Its translation is CSARPQGALNIQYF. The chain is built from TRBV20-1 and TRBJ2-4, with TRBD1 matching 9 bases. The CDR3 sequence is 14 residues long. V was pared by 2 bases and J by 6 bases, with 5 bases of the junction left unmatched. In germline, CDR1 is DFQATT, CDR2 SNEGSKA (reference sequence).